This T cell receptor (beta chain) was sequenced during a study of blood T cell repertoires in COVID-19. Participant-given clinical history determined each cohort assignment. The protocol was immunoSEQ multiplex PCR, while the TCRdb copy is restricted to in-frame clones and leaves out a portion. Of over 250,000 clones in the sample, roughly nine tenths were seen once. The sequencing sample was made of PBMCs or T cells enriched from blood (not recorded which). The receptor was isolated from a man in his 60s who had recovered from COVID-19.

In DNA form, the CDR3 reads TGTGCCACGACGGGACAGGGAATCAGCGGCTACACCTTC. Its translation is CATTGQGISGYTF. V usage is TRBV25-1 and J usage is TRBJ1-2, with 9 bases matching TRBD1. Germline values: CDR1 MGHDK, CDR2 SYGVNS. Trimming cost V 10 bases and J 8 bases; bases outside gene matches: 11. There are 13 residues in the CDR3.